The T cell receptor (beta chain) under discussion was sequenced for a study of cytomegalovirus exposure and HLA in healthy donors. The CDR3 consists of 15 residues. Per germline, CDR1 SGHRS and CDR2 YFSETQ. Unmatched junction bases numbered 8, after V lost 3 bases and J lost 4 bases. The assay was immunoSEQ multiplex PCR, and TCRdb's table has in-frame clones only and misses some. The sample lists 120,000 or so clones; approximately 90% were seen once. The origin of this receptor is a woman in her twenties or thirties in good health and CMV-seropositive. The chain recombines TRBV5-1 with TRBJ2-5; 8 bases are a match to TRBD2. The source material was PBMCs. CDR3 bases: TGCGCCAGCAGCTCCGGACTAGCAGTCACAGAGACCCAGTACTTC. Translating gives CASSSGLAVTETQYF.